The source of this TCR beta chain is a study of CD8 T cells in ankylosing spondylitis. This clonotype has ten or more counts. Its matching antigen is unknown. Library preparation for TCR beta used quantitative 5'-RACE with molecular barcodes. A single record per CDR3 protein comes from TCRdb applying MiXCR to the 5' RACE reads. This table has about 210,000 distinct CDR3 sequences, about 7% appearing once. Regarding the study as a whole: Apparently characteristic of ankylosing spondylitis blood was a TCR beta motif (roughly 8 highly homologous variants). CD8+ by phenotype, disease-linked clones were relatively rare in peripheral blood.

Trimming removed 0 bases from V and 2 bases from J, with 8 bases in between. This CDR3 comprises 14 residues. This receptor was taken from a male donor with ankylosing spondylitis. The V gene is TRBV12-3 or TRBV12-4, the J gene TRBJ2-7, with a tentative D call TRBD1 (5 bases). The sequenced material came from blood, either unsorted or a sorted T cell fraction (not recorded which). The CDR3 nucleotides are TGTGCCAGCAGTTTAGCTAGGGGCGCCTACGAGCAGTACTTC. This encodes CASSLARGAYEQYF.